Each of the 26 T cell receptor beta chains below was sequenced from the same sample in a study of tumor-infiltrating lymphocytes in primary liver carcinoma. The researchers produced TCR beta cDNA from around 500 ng total RNA with a constant-region primer. Three rounds of nested multiplex PCR with slightly modified ARM-PCR produced TCR beta libraries. The first two PCR rounds, approximately 11 cycles each, used TRBV1-TRBV30 forward primers and a C-beta reverse primer. TCRdb analysed the multiplex PCR reads with MiXCR anew, one entry per CDR3 protein. The repertoire holds about 330,000 distinct CDR3 sequences, with almost 65% as singletons. Germline DNA was also extracted, with blood RNA taken from unsorted whole blood. The source material was peripheral blood. These receptors were taken from a man between 35 and 55 years old with primary liver carcinoma and hepatitis B virus infection.

With respect to this clonotype: Just one base apart from a much larger clone, this may be a read error. The chain combines TRBV6-2 or TRBV6-3 with TRBJ2-1; D is unresolved. With 4 bases removed from V and 8 bases from J, the gap between germline ends came to 18 bases. The CDR3 spans 15 residues. Germline V gene sequence: CDR1 MNHEY, CDR2 SVGEGT. The CDR3 DNA reads TGTGCCAGCAGTTTAGTGGACGTAGGGTTCTATGAGCAGTTCTTC. Its protein product is CASSLVDVGFYEQFF.

This clonotype was detected only a few times. This CDR3 is missing its conserved last phenylalanine or tryptophan, likely due to a read error. The J gene is TRBJ2-3, the V gene TRBV11-2; 10 positions match TRBD1. Germline CDR1 is SGHAT and CDR2 is FQNNGV. Germline trimming cut 9 bases from V and 3 bases from J; bases unmatched to any gene: 9. The CDR3 loop spans 15 amino acids. The CDR3 region has the DNA TGTGCCAGTAGCGCAAGGGACAGGGGTACAGATACGCAGTATCTT. It encodes CASSARDRGTDTQYL.

As regards this clonotype: This may arise from a read error, as a much more abundant clone is one base away. V and J are TRBV6-2 or TRBV6-3 and TRBJ1-2; weak D call: TRBD1 (5 bases). Trimming stripped 7 bases from V and 9 bases from J, with 21 bases between. The CDR3 is made up of 14 amino acids. CDR1 is MNHEY, CDR2 SVGEGT, per germline. The CDR3 loop reads CASTPRGTLLCYTF. CDR3 DNA: TGTGCCAGCACCCCCCGGGGGACTTTACTTTGCTACACCTTC.

This clonotype came up a few times. A much bigger clone sits one base away, suggesting this may be a read error. V is TRBV6-6 and J is TRBJ1-1; no reliable D call. Germline V gene lookup returns CDR1 MNHNY and CDR2 SVGAGI (reference sequence). CDR3 length equals 11 residues. The CDR3 DNA reads TGTGCCAGCAAGACGAACACTGGAGCTTTCTTT. Translated, it gives CASKTNTGAFF.

The rearrangement links TRBV12-3 or TRBV12-4 to TRBJ1-2; D perhaps matches TRBD1 (5 bases). Trimming removed 7 bases at V and 6 bases at J, with 27 bases between. The CDR3 contains 17 residues. Here the CDR3 reads CASTTSTTGRGSDGYTF. CDR3 bases: TGTGCCAGCACCACTTCAACTACCGGTAGGGGATCGGATGGCTACACCTTC.

This clonotype came up once. Being one base from a much bigger clone, this may be a read error. This chain connects TRBV5-1 to TRBJ1-6; the match to TRBD1 covers 10 bases. The CDR3 has 15 residues. Losses at the gene ends were 0 bases for V and 10 bases for J; bases not matched to a gene: 4. The germline V gene encodes CDR1 SGHRS and CDR2 YFSETQ. CDR3 amino acids: CASSLEGQGPSPLHF. In nucleotides, the CDR3 is TGCGCCAGCAGCTTGGAGGGACAGGGGCCCTCACCCCTCCACTTT. Using reference TRBV5-1 and TRBJ1-6 for the parts outside the CDR3, the full variable domain is KAGVTQTPRYLIKTRGQQVTLSCSPISGHRSVSWYQQTPGQGLQFLFEYFSETQRNKGNFPGRFSGRQFSNSRSEMNVSTLELGDSALYLCASSLEGQGPSPLHFGNGTRLTVT.

Remarks on this clonotype: Likely a read error: the CDR3 ends without its conserved phenylalanine or tryptophan. The chain couples TRBV6-6 to TRBJ2-7; 10 bases line up with TRBD2. The V gene end was trimmed by 4 bases and the J gene end by 3 bases; junction bases not matched to a gene: 6. This CDR3 comprises 15 residues. The germline V gene encodes CDR1 MNHNY and CDR2 SVGAGI (reference sequence). CDR3 bases: TGTGCCAGCAGTTCCCGAACTAGCGGGATCTACGAGCAGTACTTG. It encodes CASSSRTSGIYEQYL.

Note on this clonotype: A read error may produce the germline difference seen at one junction end. J is TRBJ2-3 and V is TRBV6-1, with 11 bases fitting TRBD2. CDR1 and CDR2 (germline): MNHNS, SASEGT. This CDR3 region has 16 residues. The CDR3 nucleotides read TGTGTCAGCAGTGAGCGACTAGCGGGAAACACAGATACGCAGTATTTT. Its translation: CVSSERLAGNTDTQYF.

On this clonotype itself: One base away lies a much larger clone, so this may be a sequencing read error. The chain is built from TRBV29-1 and TRBJ2-3; 9 nucleotides agree with TRBD1. V shed 5 bases, J shed 4 bases, and the junction held 10 bases outside the gene matches. CDR1 and CDR2 (germline): SQVTM, ANQGSEA. This CDR3 region has 15 residues. CDR3 bases: TGCAGCGTTCCCCCGGACAGGGGTTTTTCAGATACGCAGTATTTT. This codes for CSVPPDRGFSDTQYF.

The chain is built from TRBV5-1 and TRBJ2-1, with 11 bases identical to TRBD1. This CDR3 contains 15 residues. V dropped 4 bases and J dropped 7; count of bases not matched to a gene: 7. Germline V gene sequence: CDR1 SGHRS, CDR2 YFSETQ. CDR3 residues: CASSPGQGAWNEQFF. In nucleotides, the CDR3 is TGCGCCAGCAGCCCCGGACAGGGGGCATGGAATGAGCAGTTCTTC.

The V gene is TRBV12-3 or TRBV12-4, the J gene TRBJ2-3, with D perhaps matching TRBD1 (5 bases). The CDR3 consists of 15 residues. Trimming pared 5 bases from V and 6 bases from J, leaving 18 bases between. CDR3: CASSGDSRVADTQYF. The CDR3 DNA sequence: TGTGCCAGCAGTGGAGACAGCCGTGTTGCGGATACGCAGTATTTT.

Comments on this clonotype: The junction does not match germline at one end; this may be a read error. This chain links TRBV11-2 with TRBJ1-1; a weak D match, TRBD1 (5 bases). This CDR3 is built from 14 residues. Germline V lookup: CDR1 SGHAT, CDR2 FQNNGV. In DNA, the CDR3 is TGTGCAAGCAGCTTAGGGGCCGGACGGAGTGAAGCTTCCTTT. Amino acid sequence: CASSLGAGRSEASF.

In its sample, this clonotype was seen many times. This chain connects TRBV5-5 to TRBJ2-1, with 9 bases aligning to TRBD1. Per the germline V gene, CDR1 is SGHKS and CDR2 is YYEKEE (reference sequence). This CDR3 has 14 residues. The V gene end was trimmed by 10 bases and the J gene end by 1 base; junction bases not matched to a gene: 6. DNA of the CDR3: TGTGCCTCCTCGGGACAGGGTTCCTACAATGAGCAGTTCTTC. It is translated as CASSGQGSYNEQFF.

About this clonotype: Likely a read error: the CDR3 ends without its conserved phenylalanine or tryptophan. The DNA is omitted, as the CDR3 cannot be located on it reliably, and the CDR3 follows TCRdb's listing. V and J are TRBV29-1 and TRBJ1-2. The germline CDR1 and CDR2 sequences are SQVTM and ANQGSEA. Including both end residues, the CDR3 is 11 amino acids long. The CDR3 region is CSVEGGYGYTS.

This chain uses TRBV5-5 with TRBJ1-2; D might be TRBD1 (5 bases). The length of the CDR3 is 15 residues. V lost 4 bases, J lost 1 base, and 14 bases lay in between. The germline V gene has CDR1 SGHKS and CDR2 YYEKEE (reference sequence). CDR3 coding DNA: TGTGCCAGCAGCGTTCTGACAGAAATTAACTATGGCTACACCTTC. This codes for CASSVLTEINYGYTF.

Regarding this clonotype: Since a much larger clone is just one base distant, this may be a read error. The chain is built from TRBV5-5 and TRBJ1-1, with D hard to call. Germline V gives CDR1 SGHKS, CDR2 YYEKEE (reference sequence). CDR3 length: 12 amino acids. CDR3 sequence reads: CASSPGNTEASF. The CDR3 coding sequence is TGTGCCAGCAGCCCCGGGAACACTGAAGCTTCCTTT.

Turning to this clonotype: The junction and the germline gene differ at one end; a read error may be behind it. V gene TRBV5-1 combines with J gene TRBJ2-7; D possibly corresponds to TRBD1 (6 bases). This CDR3 comprises 13 residues. Germline CDR1 and CDR2: SGHRS and YFSETQ. The CDR3 region has the DNA TGCGCCAGCGGCTTCGGACAGACCTACGAGCAGTACTTC. Protein sequence: CASGFGQTYEQYF. Combining the CDR3 with reference TRBV5-1 and TRBJ2-7 gives the whole variable domain KAGVTQTPRYLIKTRGQQVTLSCSPISGHRSVSWYQQTPGQGLQFLFEYFSETQRNKGNFPGRFSGRQFSNSRSEMNVSTLELGDSALYLCASGFGQTYEQYFGPGTRLTVT.

As concerns this clonotype: Without the conserved terminal phenylalanine or tryptophan, this CDR3 likely stems from a read error. This sequence joins TRBV11-3 and TRBJ2-7, with TRBD2 as a possible D gene (5 bases). Germline lookup yields CDR1 SGHNT and CDR2 YENEEA. This CDR3 is built from 13 residues. The CDR3 nucleotides read TGTGCCAGCAGCTTAGCCGCGGGCTACGTGCAGTACCTT. Translated: CASSLAAGYVQYL.

The chain recombines TRBV30 with TRBJ2-1, with 10 bases identical to TRBD2. CDR1 and CDR2 from the germline V gene are GTSNPN and SVGIG (reference sequence). This CDR3 has 13 amino acids. V dropped 5 bases and J dropped 10; count of bases not matched to a gene: 8. This CDR3 is CAWASGSFKEQFF. For the CDR3, the DNA is TGTGCCTGGGCTAGCGGGAGTTTCAAGGAGCAGTTCTTC.

A note on this clonotype: Given a much more abundant clone one base away, this may be a read error. The gene calls are TRBV6-2 or TRBV6-3 and TRBJ2-3, with 7 bases identical to TRBD1. Per the germline V gene, CDR1 is MNHEY and CDR2 is SVGEGT. The CDR3 contains 12 residues. The CDR3 loop is CASSGGTDTHYF. For the CDR3, the DNA is TGTGCCAGTTCGGGTGGGACAGATACGCACTATTTT.

A note on this clonotype: A much more abundant neighbour one base away suggests this may be a read error. This sequence joins TRBV5-1 and TRBJ2-5, with TRBD2 identical over 8 bases. Germline loops: CDR1 SGHRS, CDR2 YFSETQ. CDR3 size: 14 residues. The CDR3 region is CACSLTSAQETQYF. CDR3 DNA: TGCGCCTGCAGCTTGACTAGCGCTCAAGAGACCCAGTACTTC.

This clonotype was picked up a small number of times. The chain combines TRBV14 with TRBJ2-7, with 9 bases identical to TRBD2. Germline V gives CDR1 SGHDN, CDR2 FVKESK. CDR3 length: 13 residues. Losses at the gene ends were 6 bases for V and 2 bases for J; bases not matched to a gene: 2. For the CDR3, the DNA is TGTGCCAGCAGGGCTAGCGGGACCTACGAGCAGTACTTC. Its protein is CASRASGTYEQYF.

Concerning this clonotype itself: The junction and the germline gene differ at one end; a read error may be behind it. V usage is TRBV5-1 and J usage is TRBJ2-2; TRBD2 aligns across 8 bases. The CDR3 covers 16 residues. The germline CDR1 and CDR2 sequences are SGHRS and YFSETQ. In DNA form, the CDR3 reads TGCACCAGCAGCTTGCGGACTAGCATTAACACCGGGGAGCTGTTTTTT. Amino acids: CTSSLRTSINTGELFF.

The chain uses TRBV5-1 and TRBJ2-3; D is uncertain. V gave up 0 bases and J gave up 3 bases, with 5 bases separating them. The CDR3 spans 13 residues. Germline loops: CDR1 SGHRS, CDR2 YFSETQ. The CDR3 region is CASSLGETDTQYF. In nucleotides, the CDR3 is TGCGCCAGCAGCTTGGGGGAAACAGATACGCAGTATTTT. Together with reference TRBV5-1 and TRBJ2-3, the CDR3 gives the full variable domain: KAGVTQTPRYLIKTRGQQVTLSCSPISGHRSVSWYQQTPGQGLQFLFEYFSETQRNKGNFPGRFSGRQFSNSRSEMNVSTLELGDSALYLCASSLGETDTQYFGPGTRLTVL.

As concerns this clonotype: A much larger clone is a single base away; this may be a read error. CDR3 amino acids: CASRYLGGQPQHF. DNA for the CDR3: TGTGCCAGCAGATACTTGGGGGGTCAGCCCCAGCATTTT. This rearrangement joins TRBV6-6 to TRBJ1-5, with a tentative D call TRBD1 (5 bases). The germline gives CDR1 MNHNY, CDR2 SVGAGI (reference sequence). The CDR3 consists of 13 residues.

This clonotype has just one count. A read error may explain this, as a much larger clone is one base away. The genes are TRBV6-5 and TRBJ2-7; D is possibly TRBD2 (5 bases). CDR3 length: 14 amino acids. Per germline, CDR1 MNHEY and CDR2 SVGAGI. V was clipped by 7 bases and J by 1 base, with 14 bases between them. CDR3 bases: TGTGCCAGCACTCTCGTTCGGGATTCCTACGAGCAGTACTTC. It specifies CASTLVRDSYEQYF.